This TCR beta chain was found in a study of cytomegalovirus exposure and HLA in healthy donors. The study, taken as a whole, reports: Accurate prediction of most subjects' HLA-A and HLA-B alleles from TCR beta sequences was reported.

This CDR3 comprises 14 residues. V trimming: 5 bases; J trimming: 6 bases; junction bases outside the gene matches: 5. The germline CDR1 and CDR2 sequences are MRHNA and SNTAGT. Worth noting for this clone: The antigen remains unidentified.

Primers for the PCR totalled 60 Vbeta and 13 Jbeta. Repertoires were generated with immunoSEQ multiplex PCR, while TCRdb's copy carries only in-frame clones and drops some. The sample has 120,000 to 150,000 clones, approximately 77% seen once; the top ten hold 4.5% to 6%. V is TRBV6-4 and J is TRBJ2-3; 10 nucleotides match TRBD2. Material for sequencing was PBMCs. This clonotype was obtained from a woman aged 45-60 years in good health and CMV-seronegative. In DNA, the CDR3 is TGTGCCAGCAGTCTTAGCGGGGGGTACGATACGCAGTATTTT. This codes for CASSLSGGYDTQYF.